The source of this T cell receptor beta chain is a study of blood T cell repertoires in COVID-19. Cohort allocation depended upon clinical history that participants reported. Authors' data handling: Using reference gene primer amplification, nucleated cell counts were estimated. Sequenced by immunoSEQ multiplex PCR; TCRdb stores in-frame clones only, minus some. D and trimming were read from the DNA, whereas the V and J calls and clone size are those reported in that table. The sample contains 250,000 to 400,000 clones, roughly 89% of which appear only once. Germline V CDR1 and CDR2: SEHNR, FQNEAQ (reference sequence). Trimming removed 4 bases from V and 14 bases from J; junction bases left unmatched: 6. The CDR3 covers 14 residues.

This chain links TRBV7-9 with TRBJ2-1, with 15 bases identical to TRBD2. The TCR sequence derives from a man aged 60 to 75 who had recovered from COVID-19. Material: PBMCs or T cells enriched from blood (not recorded which). The CDR3 protein is CASSYPGLAGGKFF. In DNA, the CDR3 is TGTGCCAGCAGCTACCCGGGACTAGCGGGAGGAAAGTTCTTC.